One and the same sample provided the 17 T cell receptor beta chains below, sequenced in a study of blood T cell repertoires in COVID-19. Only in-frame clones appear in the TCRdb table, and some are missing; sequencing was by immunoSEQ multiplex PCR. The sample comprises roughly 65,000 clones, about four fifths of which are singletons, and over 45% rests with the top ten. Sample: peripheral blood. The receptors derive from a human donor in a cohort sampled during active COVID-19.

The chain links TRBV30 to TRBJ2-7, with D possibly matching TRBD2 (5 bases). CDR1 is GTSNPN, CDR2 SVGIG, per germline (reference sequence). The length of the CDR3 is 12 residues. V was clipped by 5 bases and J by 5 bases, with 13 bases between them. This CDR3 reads CAWCATGNEQYF. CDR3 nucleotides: TGTGCCTGGTGCGCGACGGGGAACGAGCAGTACTTC. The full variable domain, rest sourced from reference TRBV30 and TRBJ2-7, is SQTIHQWPATLVQPVGSPLSLECTVEGTSNPNLYWYRQAAGRGLQLLFYSVGIGQISSEVPQNLSASRPQDRQFILSSKKLLLSDSGFYLCAWCATGNEQYFGPGTRLTVT.

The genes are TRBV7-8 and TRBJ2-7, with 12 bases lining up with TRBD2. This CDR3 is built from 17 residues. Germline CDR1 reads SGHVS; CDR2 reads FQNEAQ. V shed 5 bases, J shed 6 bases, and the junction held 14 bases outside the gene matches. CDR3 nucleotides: TGTGCCAGCAGCCAAAGGACTAGCGGGACCACCGGGGGCGAGCAGTACTTC. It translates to CASSQRTSGTTGGEQYF. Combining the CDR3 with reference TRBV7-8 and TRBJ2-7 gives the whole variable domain GAGVSQSPRYKVAKRGQDVALRCDPISGHVSLFWYQQALGQGPEFLTYFQNEAQLDKSGLPSDRFFAERPEGSVSTLKIQRTQQEDSAVYLCASSQRTSGTTGGEQYFGPGTRLTVT.

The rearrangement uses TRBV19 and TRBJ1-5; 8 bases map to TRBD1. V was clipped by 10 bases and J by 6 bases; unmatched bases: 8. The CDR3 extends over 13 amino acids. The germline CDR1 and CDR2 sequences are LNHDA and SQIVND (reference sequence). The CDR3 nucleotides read TGTGCCACCGCCTCAGGGGGCGGTCAGCCCCAGCATTTT. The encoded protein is CATASGGGQPQHF.

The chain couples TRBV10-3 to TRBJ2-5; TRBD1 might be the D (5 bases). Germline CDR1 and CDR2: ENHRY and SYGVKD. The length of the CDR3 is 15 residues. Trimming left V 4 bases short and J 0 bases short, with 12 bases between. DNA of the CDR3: TGTGCCATCAGTGGCGGCAGGGCTTACCAAGAGACCCAGTACTTC. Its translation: CAISGGRAYQETQYF.

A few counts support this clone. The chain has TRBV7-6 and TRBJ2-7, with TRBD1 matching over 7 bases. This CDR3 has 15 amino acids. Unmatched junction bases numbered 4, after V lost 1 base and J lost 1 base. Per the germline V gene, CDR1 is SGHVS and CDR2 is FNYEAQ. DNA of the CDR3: TGTGCCAGCAGCTTAGAAGAGGGGGCATCCTACGAGCAGTACTTC. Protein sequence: CASSLEEGASYEQYF.

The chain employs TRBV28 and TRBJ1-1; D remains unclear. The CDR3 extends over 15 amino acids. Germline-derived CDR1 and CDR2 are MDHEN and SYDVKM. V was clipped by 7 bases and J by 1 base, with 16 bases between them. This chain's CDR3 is CASTPSGAGNTEAFF. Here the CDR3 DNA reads TGTGCCAGCACCCCGTCCGGTGCCGGGAACACTGAAGCTTTCTTT.

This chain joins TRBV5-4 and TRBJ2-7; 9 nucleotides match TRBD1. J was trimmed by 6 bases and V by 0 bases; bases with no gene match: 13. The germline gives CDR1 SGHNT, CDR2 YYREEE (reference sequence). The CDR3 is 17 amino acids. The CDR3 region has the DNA TGTGCCAGCAGCTTGGAAGGGACAGGGAATCTGCAGCGCGAGCAGTACTTC. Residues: CASSLEGTGNLQREQYF.

The chain's CDR3 is CASSPGTGVEQYF. As DNA, the CDR3 is TGCGCCAGCAGTCCCGGGACAGGGGTCGAGCAGTACTTC. This chain joins TRBV10-2 and TRBJ2-7; 10 positions agree with TRBD1. CDR3 length equals 13 residues. J gave up 6 bases and V 5 bases, and 4 bases lay outside the gene matches. CDR1 is WSHSY and CDR2 is SAAADI in the germline V gene.

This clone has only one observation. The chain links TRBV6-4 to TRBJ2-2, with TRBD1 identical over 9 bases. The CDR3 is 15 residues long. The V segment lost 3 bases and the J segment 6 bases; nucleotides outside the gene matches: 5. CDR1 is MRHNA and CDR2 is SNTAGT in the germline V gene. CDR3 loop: CASSEVDRGSGELFF. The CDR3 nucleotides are TGTGCCAGCAGTGAGGTCGACAGGGGGTCCGGGGAGCTGTTTTTT.

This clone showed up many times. CDR3 sequence: CASSQGGSSSGNTIYF. Here the CDR3 DNA reads TGTGCCAGCAGCCAAGGAGGAAGCTCCTCTGGAAACACCATATATTTT. This chain links TRBV3-1 (or the pseudogene TRBV3-2) with TRBJ1-3; unclear D gene. Germline V gene lookup returns CDR1 LGHDT and CDR2 YNNKEL (reference sequence). V lost 1 base to trimming and J lost 0 bases, with 10 bases between them. The length of the CDR3 is 16 residues.

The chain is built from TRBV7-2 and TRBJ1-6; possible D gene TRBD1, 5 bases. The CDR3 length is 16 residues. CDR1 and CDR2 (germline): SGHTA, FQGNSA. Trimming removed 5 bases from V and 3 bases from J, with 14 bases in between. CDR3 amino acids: CASSRPREGYNSPLHF. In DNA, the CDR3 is TGTGCCAGCAGCCGGCCCAGGGAAGGCTATAATTCACCCCTCCACTTT.

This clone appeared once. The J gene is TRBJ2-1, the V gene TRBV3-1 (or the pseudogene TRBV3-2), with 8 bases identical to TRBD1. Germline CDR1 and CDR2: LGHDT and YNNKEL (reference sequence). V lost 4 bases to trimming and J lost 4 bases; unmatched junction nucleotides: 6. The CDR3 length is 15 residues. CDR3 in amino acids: CASSLGQGEYNEQFF. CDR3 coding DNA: TGTGCCAGCAGCCTCGGACAGGGAGAGTACAATGAGCAGTTCTTC.

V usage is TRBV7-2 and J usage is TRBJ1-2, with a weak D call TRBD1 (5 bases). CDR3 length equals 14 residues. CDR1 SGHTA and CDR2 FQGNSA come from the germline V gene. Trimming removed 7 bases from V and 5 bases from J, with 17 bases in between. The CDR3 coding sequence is TGTGCCAGCATCAGACCCGGGGGAAAATATGGCTACACCTTC. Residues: CASIRPGGKYGYTF.

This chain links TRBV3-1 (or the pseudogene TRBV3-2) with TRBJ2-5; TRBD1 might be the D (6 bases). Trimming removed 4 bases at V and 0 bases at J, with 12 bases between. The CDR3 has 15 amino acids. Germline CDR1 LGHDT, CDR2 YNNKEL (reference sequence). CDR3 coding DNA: TGTGCCAGCAGCCTATTGGACAGATACCAAGAGACCCAGTACTTC. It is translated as CASSLLDRYQETQYF.

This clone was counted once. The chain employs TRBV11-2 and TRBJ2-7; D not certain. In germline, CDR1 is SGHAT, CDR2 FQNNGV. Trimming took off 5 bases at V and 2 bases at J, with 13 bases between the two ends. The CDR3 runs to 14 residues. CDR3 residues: CASSTSQATYEQYF. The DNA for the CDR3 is TGTGCCAGCAGCACAAGTCAGGCTACCTACGAGCAGTACTTC. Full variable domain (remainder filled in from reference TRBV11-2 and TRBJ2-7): EAGVAQSPRYKIIEKRQSVAFWCNPISGHATLYWYQQILGQGPKLLIQFQNNGVVDDSQLPKDRFSAERLKGVDSTLKIQPAKLEDSAVYLCASSTSQATYEQYFGPGTRLTVT.

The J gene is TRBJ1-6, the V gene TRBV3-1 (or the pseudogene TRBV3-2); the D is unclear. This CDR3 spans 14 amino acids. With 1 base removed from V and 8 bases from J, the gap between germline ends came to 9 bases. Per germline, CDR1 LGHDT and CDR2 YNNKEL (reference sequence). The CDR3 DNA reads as TGTGCCAGCAGCCAAGGAGGGTTGGATTCACCCCTCCACTTT. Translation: CASSQGGLDSPLHF.

The CDR3 sequence is CASSMGTGLTEAFF. In DNA, the CDR3 is TGTGCCAGTAGTATGGGGACAGGGCTAACTGAAGCTTTCTTT. The V gene is TRBV19, the J gene TRBJ1-1, with 9 bases lining up with TRBD1. V lost 3 bases to trimming and J lost 5 bases; unmatched junction nucleotides: 4. Germline V gene lookup returns CDR1 LNHDA and CDR2 SQIVND (reference sequence). This CDR3 region has 14 residues.